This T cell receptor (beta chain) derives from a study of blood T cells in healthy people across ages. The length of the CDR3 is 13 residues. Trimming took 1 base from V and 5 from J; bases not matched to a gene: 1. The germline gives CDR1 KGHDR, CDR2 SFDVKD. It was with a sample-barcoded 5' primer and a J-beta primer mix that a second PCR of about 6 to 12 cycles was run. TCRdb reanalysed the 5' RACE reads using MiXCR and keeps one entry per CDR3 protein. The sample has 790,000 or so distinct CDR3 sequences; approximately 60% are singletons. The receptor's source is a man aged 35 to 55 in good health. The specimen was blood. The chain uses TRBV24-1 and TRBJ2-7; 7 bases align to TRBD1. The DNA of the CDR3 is TGTGCCACCAGTGATTTAGGGGGCAACGAGCAGTACTTC. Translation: CATSDLGGNEQYF.